This T cell receptor beta chain originates from a study of blood T cell repertoires in COVID-19. The ends lost 5 bases at V and 3 bases at J; junction bases unmatched: 6. Germline CDR1 SNHLY, CDR2 FYNNEI. This CDR3 has 16 amino acids. Generated by immunoSEQ multiplex PCR, the TCRdb table keeps only in-frame clones and is missing some. The table records about 140,000 clones, 85% of them present only once. The source is a man aged 50 to 60 with acute or convalescent COVID-19. The chain is built from TRBV2 and TRBJ2-3; the match to TRBD2 covers 12 bases. The sequencing input was peripheral blood. The CDR3 protein is CASSLSTSGGTDTQYF. The CDR3, as DNA: TGTGCCAGCAGTTTATCGACTAGCGGGGGAACAGATACGCAGTATTTT. Based on the CDR3 plus reference TRBV2 and TRBJ2-3, the full variable domain is EPEVTQTPSHQVTQMGQEVILRCVPISNHLYFYWYRQILGQKVEFLVSFYNNEISEKSEIFDDQFSVERPDGSNFTLKIRSTKLEDSAMYFCASSLSTSGGTDTQYFGPGTRLTVL.